This passage covers 9 T cell receptor beta chains from one sample sequenced in a study of CD8 T cells in Susac syndrome. Reverse transcription of about 0.45 to 1 ug RNA was performed with random hexamers. TCRdb re-derived calls from the immunoSEQ multiplex PCR reads in MiXCR, one entry per CDR3 protein. The data contain more than 150,000 distinct CDR3 sequences, 85% to 95% of them singletons. The sample comprised CD8+ T cells from PBMCs. These receptors came from a human donor with Susac syndrome.

CDR3 coding DNA: TGTGCCAGCAGTGGAAGTAGCTCCTACAATGAGCAGTTCTTC. This encodes CASSGSSSYNEQFF. The chain employs TRBV27 and TRBJ2-1; D gene unclear. Germline lookup yields CDR1 MNHEY and CDR2 SMNVEV (reference sequence). The CDR3 sequence is 14 residues long. Trimming pared 5 bases from V and 0 bases from J, leaving 8 bases between.

The table lists this clonotype with a count of one. The genes are TRBV4-1 and TRBJ2-3; D gene ambiguous. Germline-derived CDR1 and CDR2 are MGHRA and YSYEKL. V was shortened by 1 base and J by 4 bases, with 12 bases between the two germline ends. The CDR3 is 15 amino acids. CDR3 DNA: TGCGCCAGCAGCCAAGTCCATTCGGAACCAGATACGCAGTATTTT. Translating gives CASSQVHSEPDTQYF.

This chain connects TRBV7-9 to TRBJ2-1; TRBD2 matches 8 bases. With V trimmed by 4 bases and J by 0 bases, 5 bases remained unmatched. This CDR3 region has 16 residues. CDR1 SEHNR and CDR2 FQNEAQ come from the germline V gene (reference sequence). CDR3 sequence: CASSYRGGPSYNEQFF. The CDR3 nucleotides read TGTGCCAGCAGCTACCGGGGGGGCCCCTCCTACAATGAGCAGTTCTTC.

This rearrangement joins TRBV20-1 to TRBJ1-1; D gene uncertain. Per germline, CDR1 DFQATT and CDR2 SNEGSKA (reference sequence). Trimming removed 6 bases from V and 8 bases from J, with 13 bases in between. CDR3 size: 11 residues. CDR3 loop: CSAPWGLEAFF. In nucleotides, the CDR3 is TGCAGTGCCCCCTGGGGTTTGGAAGCTTTCTTT.

This clonotype has only one observation. The chain recombines TRBV6-6 with TRBJ2-2; D gene uncertain. The CDR3 consists of 12 residues. Trimming removed 2 bases at V and 5 bases at J, with 3 bases between. Per germline, CDR1 MNHNY and CDR2 SVGAGI (reference sequence). The CDR3 nucleotides are TGTGCCAGCAGTTACCTGACCGGGGAGCTGTTTTTT. Amino acid sequence: CASSYLTGELFF.

The chain joins TRBV12-5 to TRBJ1-2, with a tentative D call TRBD1 (6 bases). Germline V gene lookup returns CDR1 LGHNT and CDR2 FRNRAP. CDR3 length equals 14 residues. CDR3 sequence reads: CASKEGDDSYGYTF. The CDR3 nucleotides are TGTGCCAGTAAAGAGGGGGATGATTCCTATGGCTACACCTTC.

V and J are TRBV30 and TRBJ1-4, with 7 bases lining up with TRBD1. This CDR3 is built from 15 residues. J gave up 1 base and V 1 base, and 3 bases lay outside the gene matches. Germline V CDR1 and CDR2: GTSNPN, SVGIG (reference sequence). The CDR3 nucleotides are TGTGCCTGGAGTGAGGGGACAGTAACTAATGAAAAACTGTTTTTT. Residues: CAWSEGTVTNEKLFF.

The chain is built from TRBV20-1 and TRBJ2-2, with 8 bases aligning to TRBD2. The CDR3 is 16 amino acids. Germline V gene lookup returns CDR1 DFQATT and CDR2 SNEGSKA (reference sequence). V gave up 5 bases and J gave up 4 bases; unmatched junction bases: 12. The CDR3 nucleotides are TGCAGTGCTCGGAGAAGCGGGAGTCGAACCACCGGGGAGCTGTTTTTT. The encoded protein is CSARRSGSRTTGELFF.

The chain carries TRBV4-2 and TRBJ2-1, with D perhaps TRBD1 (6 bases). The CDR3 runs to 15 residues. Trimming cost V 0 bases and J 3 bases, with 9 bases left between them. Germline V lookup: CDR1 LGHNA, CDR2 YNFKEQ. In nucleotides, the CDR3 is TGTGCCAGCAGCCAAGAAGAGGGGGTCTACAATGAGCAGTTCTTC. Its protein is CASSQEEGVYNEQFF.